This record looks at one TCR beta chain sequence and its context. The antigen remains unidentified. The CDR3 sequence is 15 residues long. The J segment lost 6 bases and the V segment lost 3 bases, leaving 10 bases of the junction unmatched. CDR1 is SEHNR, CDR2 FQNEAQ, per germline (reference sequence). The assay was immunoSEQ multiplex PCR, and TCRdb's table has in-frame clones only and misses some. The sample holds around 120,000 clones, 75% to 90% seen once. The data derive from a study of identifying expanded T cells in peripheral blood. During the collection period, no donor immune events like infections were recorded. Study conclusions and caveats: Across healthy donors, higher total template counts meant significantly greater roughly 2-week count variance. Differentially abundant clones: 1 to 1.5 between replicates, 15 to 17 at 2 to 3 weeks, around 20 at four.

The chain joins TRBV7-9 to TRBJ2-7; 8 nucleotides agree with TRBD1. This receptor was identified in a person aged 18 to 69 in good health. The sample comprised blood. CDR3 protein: CASSLARQGQGEQYF. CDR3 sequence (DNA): TGTGCCAGCAGCTTGGCTAGACAGGGGCAGGGCGAGCAGTACTTC.